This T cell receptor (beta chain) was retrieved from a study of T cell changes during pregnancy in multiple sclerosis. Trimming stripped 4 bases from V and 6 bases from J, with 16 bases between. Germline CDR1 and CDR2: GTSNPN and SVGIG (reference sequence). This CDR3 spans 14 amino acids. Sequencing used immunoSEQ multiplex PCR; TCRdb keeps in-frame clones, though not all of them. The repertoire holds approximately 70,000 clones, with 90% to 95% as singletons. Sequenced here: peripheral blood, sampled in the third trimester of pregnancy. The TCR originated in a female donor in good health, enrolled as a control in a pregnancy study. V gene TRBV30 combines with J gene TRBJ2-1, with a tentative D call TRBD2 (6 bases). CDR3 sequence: CAWTYGSVANEQFF. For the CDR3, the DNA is TGTGCCTGGACTTACGGGAGCGTAGCCAATGAGCAGTTCTTC.